These T cell receptor beta chains were read from a single sample in a study of blood T cell repertoires in COVID-19. Sequenced by immunoSEQ multiplex PCR; TCRdb stores in-frame clones only, minus some. The repertoire holds about 250,000 clones, approximately 82% seen once, with 8.6% in the top ten. The specimen sequenced was peripheral blood. These receptors came from a middle-aged man with active or convalescent COVID-19. The CDR3 runs from the conserved cysteine through the conserved F or W. Fields, in order: D gene, V gene, J gene, clone size, CDR3 DNA, CDR3 protein. The D gene is left open where the match is weak. Clone sizes are given selectively: once, few, many, or a class where the clone is expanded.

D gene: .; V gene: TRBV6-5; J gene: TRBJ1-4; clone size: .; CDR3 DNA: TGTGCCAGCAGCGATGGCCCAAAGTACTTTTTT; CDR3 protein: CASSDGPKYFF
D gene: TRBD1; V gene: TRBV7-2; J gene: TRBJ2-7; clone size: .; CDR3 DNA: TGTGCCAGCAGCCCGAGAACGACAGGGGGCCGAGGAGAGCAGTACTTC; CDR3 protein: CASSPRTTGGRGEQYF
D gene: .; V gene: TRBV28; J gene: TRBJ1-1; clone size: .; CDR3 DNA: TGTGCCAGCAGTTTAGGGTTGGTAGCAAACACTGAAGCTTTCTTT; CDR3 protein: CASSLGLVANTEAFF
D gene: .; V gene: TRBV11-3; J gene: TRBJ2-1; clone size: .; CDR3 DNA: TGTGCCAGCAGCTTACCGACTAACGGCGAGCAGTTCTTC; CDR3 protein: CASSLPTNGEQFF
D gene: TRBD1; V gene: TRBV5-1; J gene: TRBJ2-1; clone size: .; CDR3 DNA: TGCGCCAGCAGCCGACGGACAGGGGTCGCGACTAATGAGCAGTTCTTC; CDR3 protein: CASSRRTGVATNEQFF
D gene: .; V gene: TRBV3-1/TRBV3-2; J gene: TRBJ2-5; clone size: .; CDR3 DNA: TGTGCCAGCGAACTGAGGGGGCAAGAGACCCAGTACTTC; CDR3 protein: CASELRGQETQYF
D gene: TRBD1; V gene: TRBV30; J gene: TRBJ1-5; clone size: .; CDR3 DNA: TGTGCCTGGGACAGGGGGCTTAGCAATCAGCCCCAGCATTTT; CDR3 protein: CAWDRGLSNQPQHF
D gene: .; V gene: TRBV6-2/TRBV6-3; J gene: TRBJ1-1; clone size: once; CDR3 DNA: TGTGCCAGCAGTTACTCGCTTACAGGTGAAGCTTTCTTT; CDR3 protein: CASSYSLTGEAFF
D gene: .; V gene: TRBV5-4; J gene: TRBJ1-3; clone size: .; CDR3 DNA: TGTGCCAGCAGCTTCGGGGGGACTGGAAACACCATATATTTT; CDR3 protein: CASSFGGTGNTIYF
D gene: TRBD2; V gene: TRBV5-1; J gene: TRBJ2-1; clone size: once; CDR3 DNA: TGCGCCAGCAAACCGGGGTATAGCGGGCCCTCCTACAATGAGCAGTTCTTC; CDR3 protein: CASKPGYSGPSYNEQFF
D gene: .; V gene: TRBV27; J gene: TRBJ2-1; clone size: .; CDR3 DNA: TGTGCCAGCAGTTCACCTCGCGGAGAAAGCTCCTACAATGAGCAGTTCTTC; CDR3 protein: CASSSPRGESSYNEQFF
D gene: .; V gene: TRBV29-1; J gene: TRBJ1-1; clone size: .; CDR3 DNA: TGCAGCGTTGCCCAGGGTTGGGGTACTGAAGCTTTCTTT; CDR3 protein: CSVAQGWGTEAFF
D gene: .; V gene: TRBV30; J gene: TRBJ1-1; clone size: .; CDR3 DNA: TGTGCCTGGGGAGGGAGAGGAACTGAAGCTTTCTTT; CDR3 protein: CAWGGRGTEAFF
D gene: TRBD1; V gene: TRBV30; J gene: TRBJ2-1; clone size: .; CDR3 DNA: TGTGCCTGGAGTGATGGGACAGCTGACAACAATGAGCAGTTCTTC; CDR3 protein: CAWSDGTADNNEQFF
D gene: .; V gene: TRBV5-1; J gene: TRBJ1-1; clone size: .; CDR3 DNA: TGCGCCAGCAGCTTGGAGGGCAGGGATACTGAAGCTTTCTTT; CDR3 protein: CASSLEGRDTEAFF
D gene: .; V gene: TRBV27; J gene: TRBJ1-6; clone size: .; CDR3 DNA: TGTGCCAGCAGTTTGCCAGGGGCGCTTGGCTCACCCCTCCACTTT; CDR3 protein: CASSLPGALGSPLHF
D gene: .; V gene: TRBV27; J gene: TRBJ1-1; clone size: .; CDR3 DNA: TGTGCCAGCAGAACAGGGATTAACACTGAAGCTTTCTTT; CDR3 protein: CASRTGINTEAFF
D gene: TRBD1; V gene: TRBV3-1/TRBV3-2; J gene: TRBJ1-2; clone size: .; CDR3 DNA: TGTGCCAGCAGTTTCAGGGGGCTTGACTATGGCTACACCTTC; CDR3 protein: CASSFRGLDYGYTF
D gene: TRBD2; V gene: TRBV10-3; J gene: TRBJ2-2; clone size: .; CDR3 DNA: TGTGCCATCAGTGAGAGGACTAGCGGGGACGGCGGGGAGCTGTTTTTT; CDR3 protein: CAISERTSGDGGELFF
D gene: .; V gene: TRBV11-3; J gene: TRBJ2-1; clone size: .; CDR3 DNA: TGTGCCAGCAGCTTAGATCCAGACAGCTCCTACAATGAGCAGTTCTTC; CDR3 protein: CASSLDPDSSYNEQFF
D gene: TRBD2; V gene: TRBV27; J gene: TRBJ2-5; clone size: many; CDR3 DNA: TGTGCCAGCAGTACGGCTAGCGGGAGGGGCAAAGAGACCCAGTACTTC; CDR3 protein: CASSTASGRGKETQYF
D gene: .; V gene: TRBV12-3/TRBV12-4; J gene: TRBJ2-7; clone size: once; CDR3 DNA: TGTGCCAGCAGTTGGAGTTCCGAGCAGTACTTC; CDR3 protein: CASSWSSEQYF